One and the same sample provided the 20 T cell receptor beta chains below, sequenced in a study of shared clonotypes between healthy human individuals. Generated by immunoSEQ multiplex PCR, the TCRdb table keeps only in-frame clones and is missing some. The sample has 2.3 million or so clones; roughly 93% are singletons. The specimen sequenced was naive CD4+ T cells from PBMCs. The subset: CD45RA+ positively selected. These receptor sequences come from a young man in good health. Some clones in this sample may be carry-over from other donors' samples.

The gene calls are TRBV9 and TRBJ2-7, with TRBD1 matching over 7 bases. This CDR3 is 15 amino acids long. V shed 5 bases and J 0 bases; nucleotides not matched to a gene: 8. The V gene's germline CDR1 is SGDLS and CDR2 YYNGEE. The CDR3 nucleotides are TGTGCCAGCAGTGCTCAGACAGGGCCCTCCTACGAGCAGTACTTC. Protein sequence: CASSAQTGPSYEQYF.

This clone was recorded once. The rearrangement joins TRBV6-1 to TRBJ2-7, with TRBD2 matching over 12 bases. Germline CDR1 and CDR2: MNHNS and SASEGT. The CDR3 is 15 amino acids. V was pared by 5 bases and J by 5 bases, with 7 bases of the junction left unmatched. The CDR3 nucleotides read TGTGCCAGCAGTTCCCGACTAGCGGGAGTTCACGAGCAGTACTTC. Its protein is CASSSRLAGVHEQYF.

There are a few counts of this clone. The DNA for the CDR3 is TGTGCCAGCGGGGGACAGGCGAACACTGAAGCTTTCTTT. Translating it yields CASGGQANTEAFF. The V gene is TRBV2, the J gene TRBJ1-1; TRBD1 matches at 8 bases. CDR3 length equals 13 residues. After removal of 8 bases from V and 1 base from J, the junction contained 3 bases not matched to a gene. Per the germline V gene, CDR1 is SNHLY and CDR2 is FYNNEI.

The rearrangement uses TRBV5-1 and TRBJ2-3; D is possibly TRBD1 or TRBD2 (5 bases each). This CDR3 is 14 amino acids long. Looked up from germline, CDR1 is SGHRS and CDR2 is YFSETQ. The V end was cut by 6 bases, the J end by 3 bases, with 14 bases between. CDR3 sequence (DNA): TGCGCCAGCATCTCTGGGGCGGGTACAGATACGCAGTATTTT. This encodes CASISGAGTDTQYF.

The chain joins TRBV7-3 to TRBJ2-7; possible D gene TRBD1, 6 bases. Trimming pared 5 bases from V and 6 bases from J, leaving 11 bases between. Per germline, CDR1 SGHTA and CDR2 FQGTGA. The length of the CDR3 is 12 residues. In DNA, the CDR3 is TGTGCCAGCAGCAAAGCAGGGGTCGAGCAGTACTTC. It yields the protein CASSKAGVEQYF.

As regards this clone: The identical CDR3 is also encoded by other nucleotide sequences in the sample. This chain links TRBV9 with TRBJ2-7, with D tentatively TRBD1 or TRBD2 (5 bases each). Germline V lookup: CDR1 SGDLS, CDR2 YYNGEE. CDR3 length: 15 residues. The V end was cut by 1 base, the J end by 0 bases, with 11 bases between. The DNA for the CDR3 is TGTGCCAGCAGCGTACTGGGGGATAGCTCCTACGAGCAGTACTTC. This encodes CASSVLGDSSYEQYF.

This chain links TRBV7-9 with TRBJ1-1, with D possibly being TRBD1 (6 bases). The CDR3 extends over 13 amino acids. V lost 4 bases and J 5 bases, leaving 11 bases between the germline ends. In germline, CDR1 is SEHNR, CDR2 FQNEAQ (reference sequence). As DNA, the CDR3 is TGTGCCAGCAGCTATCTACAGGGTACTGAAGCTTTCTTT. Residues: CASSYLQGTEAFF.

The chain is built from TRBV10-2 and TRBJ2-7; 9 bases fit TRBD1. V was clipped by 6 bases and J by 2 bases; unmatched bases: 5. This CDR3 region has 14 residues. The germline gives CDR1 WSHSY, CDR2 SAAADI. DNA for the CDR3: TGCGCCAGCAGCGGTAACAGGGGGCCCTACGAGCAGTACTTC. Amino acids: CASSGNRGPYEQYF.

V and J are TRBV28 and TRBJ2-2, with 7 bases lining up with TRBD1. The CDR3 totals 15 residues. Germline lookup yields CDR1 MDHEN and CDR2 SYDVKM. J lost 4 bases, V lost 6 bases, and 8 bases had no gene match. CDR3 bases: TGTGCCAGCAGCACTGCCAGGGGGTTCACCGGGGAGCTGTTTTTT. Protein product: CASSTARGFTGELFF. The complete variable domain, with remaining parts taken from reference TRBV28 and TRBJ2-2, reads DVKVTQSSRYLVKRTGEKVFLECVQDMDHENMFWYRQDPGLGLRLIYFSYDVKMKEKGDIPEGYSVSREKKERFSLILESASTNQTSMYLCASSTARGFTGELFFGEGSRLTVL.

This clone was counted a single time. The rearrangement uses TRBV5-1 and TRBJ2-1; 7 bases are shared with TRBD1. Looked up from germline, CDR1 is SGHRS and CDR2 is YFSETQ. J gave up 5 bases and V 5 bases, and 7 bases lay outside the gene matches. CDR3 length: 14 amino acids. CDR3 region: CASSMLQGNNEQFF. CDR3 nucleotides: TGCGCCAGCAGTATGCTACAGGGGAACAATGAGCAGTTCTTC.

The chain is built from TRBV18 and TRBJ2-7, with 7 bases lining up with TRBD2. Per germline, CDR1 KGHSH and CDR2 LQKENI. The CDR3 is made up of 16 amino acids. With 2 bases clipped from V and 0 bases from J, the junction kept 7 bases outside the gene matches. The CDR3, as DNA: TGTGCCAGCTCACCAAGTCTCGCGGGAGACTCCTACGAGCAGTACTTC. Protein sequence: CASSPSLAGDSYEQYF.

V usage is TRBV4-3 and J usage is TRBJ2-7; 11 nucleotides line up with TRBD2. This CDR3 spans 15 amino acids. Germline loops: CDR1 LGHNA, CDR2 YSLEER. The V and J ends lost 5 bases and 3 bases, in that order; junction bases with no gene match: 6. Written as DNA, the CDR3 is TGCGCCAGCAGCAAACTAGCGGGAGACCGCTACGAGCAGTACTTC. Residues: CASSKLAGDRYEQYF.

This clone was seen once. The chain links TRBV30 to TRBJ1-2, with TRBD1 as a possible D gene (6 bases). V lost 7 bases to trimming and J lost 4 bases, with 13 bases between them. This CDR3 has 12 residues. CDR1 and CDR2 (germline): GTSNPN, SVGIG (reference sequence). CDR3 region: CASRGVAYGYTF. The CDR3 nucleotides read TGTGCCTCGAGGGGGGTCGCCTATGGCTACACCTTC.

The CDR3 protein is CASSPADRALREQYF. Here the CDR3 DNA reads TGTGCCAGCAGCCCAGCAGACAGGGCCCTGAGGGAGCAGTACTTC. The chain carries TRBV11-2 and TRBJ2-7, with 7 bases matching TRBD1. With 5 bases clipped from V and 7 bases from J, the junction kept 14 bases outside the gene matches. This CDR3 contains 15 residues. The germline CDR1 and CDR2 sequences are SGHAT and FQNNGV.

The chain employs TRBV6-1 and TRBJ2-7; D call uncertain. V lost 8 bases to trimming and J lost 3 bases, with 11 bases between them. The length of the CDR3 is 12 residues. Germline-derived CDR1 and CDR2 are MNHNS and SASEGT. CDR3 DNA: TGTGCCAGCCTGAAAGGGAACTACGAGCAGTACTTC. Translation gives CASLKGNYEQYF.

The genes are TRBV7-2 and TRBJ1-4, with D possibly TRBD1 on 5 matching bases. Trimming removed 5 bases from V and 7 bases from J, with 17 bases in between. Germline V gene data show CDR1 as SGHTA and CDR2 as FQGNSA. The CDR3 is made up of 15 amino acids. As DNA, the CDR3 is TGTGCCAGCAGCCCCGGGGCCTGGGCGGGTGAAAAACTGTTTTTT. Encoded protein: CASSPGAWAGEKLFF.

The chain links TRBV19 to TRBJ1-1; D might be TRBD1 (5 bases). The CDR3 consists of 16 residues. Germline lookup yields CDR1 LNHDA and CDR2 SQIVND (reference sequence). With 7 bases removed from V and 1 base from J, the gap between germline ends came to 19 bases. CDR3 nucleotide sequence: TGTGCCAGTATCGACGGGGGTTGGGGGAAGAACACTGAAGCTTTCTTT. This sequence encodes CASIDGGWGKNTEAFF.

The rearrangement links TRBV30 to TRBJ2-7; 7 bases match TRBD2. This CDR3 has 13 residues. V gave up 3 bases and J gave up 4 bases; unmatched junction bases: 6. Germline loops: CDR1 GTSNPN, CDR2 SVGIG (reference sequence). CDR3 DNA: TGTGCCTGGAGCAACGGCGGGGGTTACGAGCAGTACTTC. It is translated as CAWSNGGGYEQYF. The variable domain in full, completed from reference TRBV30 and TRBJ2-7, reads SQTIHQWPATLVQPVGSPLSLECTVEGTSNPNLYWYRQAAGRGLQLLFYSVGIGQISSEVPQNLSASRPQDRQFILSSKKLLLSDSGFYLCAWSNGGGYEQYFGPGTRLTVT.

The chain couples TRBV6-1 to TRBJ2-7; D remains unclear. The CDR3 is 11 residues long. V dropped 7 bases and J dropped 2 bases, with 6 bases sitting between them. Per germline, CDR1 MNHNS and CDR2 SASEGT. DNA of the CDR3: TGTGCCAGCACAAGGGCCTACGAGCAGTACTTC. Amino acids: CASTRAYEQYF.

V and J are TRBV4-2 and TRBJ1-6; no firm D call. The CDR3 spans 17 residues. CDR1 is LGHNA and CDR2 is YNFKEQ in the germline V gene. V lost 4 bases and J 6 bases, leaving 19 bases between the germline ends. The CDR3 DNA reads as TGTGCCAGCAGCCGAGACCGATCCCAACTGAGTAATTCACCCCTCCACTTT. Translating gives CASSRDRSQLSNSPLHF.